Listed below are T cell receptor beta chains from one sample, sequenced in a study of blood T cell repertoires in COVID-19. Produced via immunoSEQ multiplex PCR; TCRdb's table is partial and in-frame only. Of some 240,000 clones in the sample, about 82% were seen once. The specimen sequenced was peripheral blood. The receptors shown here come from a woman between 65 and 79 years old with COVID-19, enrolled during active disease. The CDR3 runs from the conserved cysteine through the conserved F or W. D genes are given only for firm matches. Clone sizes are given selectively: once, few, many, or a class where the clone is expanded.

.,.,18,TRBV4-2,TRBJ1-3,CASSLTRSLEVGGNTIYF,TGTGCCAGCAGCCTAACAAGATCCCTCGAGGTTGGGGGAAACACCATATATTTT
.,.,17,TRBV19,TRBJ1-1,CASRYPGTASGGTEAFF,TGTGCCAGTAGGTACCCCGGGACCGCTTCCGGGGGCACTGAAGCTTTCTTT
TRBD1,.,14,TRBV19,TRBJ1-5,CASSPGQGHQPQHF,TGTGCCAGTAGTCCGGGACAGGGGCATCAGCCCCAGCATTTT
.,.,13,TRBV11-2,TRBJ2-7,CASSFVRGYEQYF,TGTGCCAGCAGCTTCGTCAGGGGCTACGAGCAGTACTTC
TRBD2,.,19,TRBV19,TRBJ2-3,CASSIVRTSGGWSTDTQYF,TGTGCCAGTAGTATTGTGCGGACTAGCGGGGGGTGGAGCACAGATACGCAGTATTTT
.,.,13,TRBV25-1,TRBJ1-3,CASSEGLLNTIYF,TGTGCCAGCAGTGAGGGACTTCTTAACACCATATATTTT
.,few,16,TRBV15,TRBJ2-2,CATSLRTFKNTGELFF,TGTGCCACCAGCTTACGGACATTCAAGAACACCGGGGAGCTGTTTTTT
TRBD1,.,13,TRBV2,TRBJ2-7,CASSLTGNYEQYF,TGTGCCAGCAGCTTGACAGGGAACTACGAGCAGTACTTC
TRBD2,.,14,TRBV6-5,TRBJ2-3,CASRRLAASDTQYF,TGTGCCAGCAGACGACTAGCGGCATCCGATACGCAGTATTTT
.,once,14,TRBV2,TRBJ2-1,CASSESGTYNEQFF,TGTGCCAGCAGTGAGAGCGGAACCTACAATGAGCAGTTCTTC
.,.,14,TRBV25-1,TRBJ1-2,CASSEYYSNYGYTF,TGTGCCAGCAGTGAATATTACAGTAACTATGGCTACACCTTC